Given below is one T cell receptor (beta chain) in context. Its antigen is unknown. The sample belongs to a study of vaccination effects on CD4 cells after COVID-19. The assay was immunoSEQ multiplex PCR, and TCRdb's table has in-frame clones only and misses some. The sample records some 22,000 clones, more than 60% being singletons. The CDR3 runs 12 residues. Between the trimmed V and J ends, which lost 4 bases and 5 bases, there was a span of 8 bases. Germline V gene data show CDR1 as MDHEN and CDR2 as SYDVKM. Study observations and caveats: Cross-reaction with common cold coronaviruses was seen in only 1 of 255 vaccine-induced clones from healthy vaccinees.

Expansion with viral peptide pools was applied to antigen-specific CD4+ T cells by the ViraFEST assay prior to sequencing. Researchers isolated CD4+ T cells once roughly ten days of culture had elapsed. Vaccine administered to participants consisted of two doses of either BNT162b2 or mRNA-1273. This sequence joins TRBV28 and TRBJ1-2; D not resolved. The TCR sequence derives from a human donor who received a COVID-19 vaccine. This specimen was CD4+ T cells from PBMCs cultured with HCoV-NL63 spike peptides, taken after COVID-19 vaccination. The CDR3 DNA reads as TGTGCCAGCAGTTCGACGGGTTATGGCTACACCTTC. Translation: CASSSTGYGYTF.